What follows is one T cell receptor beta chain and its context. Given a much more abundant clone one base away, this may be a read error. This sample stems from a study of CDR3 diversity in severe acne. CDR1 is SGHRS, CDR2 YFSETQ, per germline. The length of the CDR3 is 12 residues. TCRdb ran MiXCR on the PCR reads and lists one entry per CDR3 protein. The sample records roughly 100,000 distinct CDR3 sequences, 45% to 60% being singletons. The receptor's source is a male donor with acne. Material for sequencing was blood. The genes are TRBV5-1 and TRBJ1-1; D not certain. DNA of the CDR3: TGCACCAGCAGCTTGGGTTGGGCCGAAGCTTTCTTT. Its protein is CTSSLGWAEAFF.